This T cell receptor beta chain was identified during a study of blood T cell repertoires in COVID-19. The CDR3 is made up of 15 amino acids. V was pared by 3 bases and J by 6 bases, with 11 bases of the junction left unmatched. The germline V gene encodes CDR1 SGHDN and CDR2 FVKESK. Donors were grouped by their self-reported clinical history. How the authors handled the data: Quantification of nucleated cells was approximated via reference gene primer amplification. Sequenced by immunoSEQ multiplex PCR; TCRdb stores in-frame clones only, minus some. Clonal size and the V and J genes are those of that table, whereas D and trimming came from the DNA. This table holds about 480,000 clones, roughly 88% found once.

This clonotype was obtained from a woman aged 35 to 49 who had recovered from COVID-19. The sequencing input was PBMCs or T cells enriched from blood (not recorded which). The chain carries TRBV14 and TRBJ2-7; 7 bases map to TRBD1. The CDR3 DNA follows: TGTGCCAGCAGCCAGCACGACAGGGCAGTCGGCGAGCAGTACTTC. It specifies CASSQHDRAVGEQYF.